This passage covers 26 T cell receptor beta chains from one sample sequenced in a study of cytomegalovirus exposure and HLA in healthy donors. Primers for the PCR totalled 60 Vbeta and 13 Jbeta. Repertoires were generated with immunoSEQ multiplex PCR, while TCRdb's copy carries only in-frame clones and drops some. The sample consists of 130,000 or so clones, almost 85% of them appearing once. The sample taken for sequencing was PBMCs. The receptors were sampled from a man aged 18 to 30 in good health and CMV-seropositive.

This clone came up a few times. The CDR3 DNA reads as TGTGCCACCAGCACCGGTGGCGGGAGCTCCTACAATGAGCAGTTCTTC. Its translation: CATSTGGGSSYNEQFF. This chain connects TRBV15 to TRBJ2-1; TRBD2 matches at 7 bases. The CDR3 loop spans 16 amino acids. The J segment lost 0 bases and the V segment lost 4 bases, leaving 6 bases of the junction unmatched. The germline V gene encodes CDR1 LNHNV and CDR2 YYDKDF (reference sequence).

Written as DNA, the CDR3 is TGTGCCAGCAGTATCGGGACTAGCGGGAGTTACAATGAGCAGTTCTTC. It specifies CASSIGTSGSYNEQFF. The chain is built from TRBV27 and TRBJ2-1; 14 bases map to TRBD2. The CDR3 is 16 residues long. Germline V gene lookup returns CDR1 MNHEY and CDR2 SMNVEV (reference sequence). V trimming: 5 bases; J trimming: 4 bases; junction bases outside the gene matches: 4.

This chain links TRBV28 with TRBJ1-2, with 9 bases lining up with TRBD1. CDR3 length equals 14 residues. The germline V gene has CDR1 MDHEN and CDR2 SYDVKM. V lost 5 bases, J lost 3 bases, and 4 bases stayed unmatched. The CDR3 DNA reads as TGTGCCAGCAGTCGGACAGGGGTAGACTATGGCTACACCTTC. Translation: CASSRTGVDYGYTF.

V gene TRBV7-9 combines with J gene TRBJ1-2; D might be TRBD1 (5 bases). The CDR3 covers 11 residues. With 10 bases removed from V and 4 bases from J, the gap between germline ends came to 10 bases. The germline gives CDR1 SEHNR, CDR2 FQNEAQ (reference sequence). The CDR3 bases are TGTGCCACGGGGGGGATCTATGGCTACACCTTC. It yields the protein CATGGIYGYTF. Complete variable domain (other parts from reference TRBV7-9 and TRBJ1-2): DTGVSQNPRHKITKRGQNVTFRCDPISEHNRLYWYRQTLGQGPEFLTYFQNEAQLEKSRLLSDRFSAERPKGSFSTLEIQRTEQGDSAMYLCATGGIYGYTFGSGTRLTVV.

The chain carries TRBV9 and TRBJ2-3; possibly TRBD1 for D (5 bases). CDR1 and CDR2 from the germline V gene are SGDLS and YYNGEE. This CDR3 region has 15 residues. Trimming removed 2 bases at V and 6 bases at J, with 16 bases between. The CDR3 coding sequence is TGTGCCAGCAGCGTTATGCACGCGAAGGGGGATACGCAGTATTTT. This gives the protein CASSVMHAKGDTQYF.

This sequence joins TRBV29-1 and TRBJ2-7; weak D call: TRBD2 (7 bases). V was pared by 6 bases and J by 1 base, with 13 bases between. This CDR3 region has 13 residues. The germline V gene encodes CDR1 SQVTM and CDR2 ANQGSEA. Here the CDR3 DNA reads TGCAGCGTCAGGGGAGGGGGATCCTACGAGCAGTACTTC. Its protein product is CSVRGGGSYEQYF.

The chain recombines TRBV30 with TRBJ2-5; D not certain. Germline V gene sequence: CDR1 GTSNPN, CDR2 SVGIG (reference sequence). The CDR3 spans 14 residues. Between the trimmed V and J ends, which lost 0 bases and 2 bases, there was a span of 10 bases. The CDR3 DNA reads as TGTGCCTGGAGTGTTAGTCCCGTACAAGAGACCCAGTACTTC. Translated: CAWSVSPVQETQYF.

The rearrangement links TRBV6-6 to TRBJ1-1, with D uncertain. V shed 2 bases and J shed 1 base, with 8 bases lying between them. This CDR3 is built from 14 residues. CDR1 and CDR2 from the germline V gene are MNHNY and SVGAGI (reference sequence). CDR3 bases: TGTGCCAGCAGTTACAGGGCGGGGAACACTGAAGCTTTCTTT. Encoded protein: CASSYRAGNTEAFF.

The gene calls are TRBV15 and TRBJ1-2; a possible D gene is TRBD1 (6 bases). There are 19 residues in the CDR3. V lost 0 bases to trimming and J lost 0 bases, with 20 bases between them. The germline CDR1 and CDR2 sequences are LNHNV and YYDKDF (reference sequence). The CDR3 loop is CATSRDSTGLSPANYGYTF. CDR3 DNA sequence: TGTGCCACCAGCAGAGATAGTACAGGGCTTTCCCCAGCTAACTATGGCTACACCTTC.

V usage is TRBV5-1 and J usage is TRBJ1-1; D may be TRBD1 (6 bases). Germline CDR1 SGHRS, CDR2 YFSETQ. V was shortened by 4 bases and J by 5 bases, with 15 bases between the two germline ends. The CDR3 is 14 residues long. The CDR3 region is CASSLTGERTEAFF. The CDR3 DNA is TGCGCCAGCAGCCTGACAGGTGAAAGGACTGAAGCTTTCTTT.

V gene TRBV5-1 combines with J gene TRBJ2-7, with D perhaps matching TRBD1 (6 bases). The CDR3 runs to 15 residues. Germline assignment: CDR1 SGHRS and CDR2 YFSETQ. Trimming removed 0 bases at V and 2 bases at J, with 12 bases between. The DNA of the CDR3 is TGCGCCAGCAGCTTGGCGGCAGGGGAACCCTACGAGCAGTACTTC. Protein sequence: CASSLAAGEPYEQYF.

This rearrangement joins TRBV4-2 to TRBJ1-1; possible D gene TRBD1, 5 bases. The CDR3 covers 17 residues. Looked up from germline, CDR1 is LGHNA and CDR2 is YNFKEQ. Trimming stripped 5 bases from V and 3 bases from J, with 22 bases between. CDR3 coding DNA: TGTGCCAGCAGCGACCTCTCTGGGGGGGAAGGGGACACTGAAGCTTTCTTT. It encodes CASSDLSGGEGDTEAFF.

Comment on this clone: This specimen includes other DNA sequences encoding the same CDR3. The chain is built from TRBV28 and TRBJ1-2; 8 bases line up with TRBD1. Per germline, CDR1 MDHEN and CDR2 SYDVKM. With 3 bases clipped from V and 5 bases from J, the junction kept 2 bases outside the gene matches. This CDR3 comprises 13 residues. CDR3 bases: TGTGCCAGCAGTTTGGACAGGGCTTATGGCTACACCTTC. This translates into CASSLDRAYGYTF.

The chain uses TRBV7-9 and TRBJ1-2; 8 bases line up with TRBD1. This CDR3 has 16 amino acids. Germline V CDR1 and CDR2: SEHNR, FQNEAQ (reference sequence). V gave up 4 bases and J gave up 8 bases; unmatched junction bases: 15. The CDR3 here is CASSSSIMDRAGGYTF. The DNA for the CDR3 is TGTGCCAGCAGCTCGTCAATAATGGACAGGGCGGGAGGCTACACCTTC.

The J gene is TRBJ2-2, the V gene TRBV9; D might be TRBD2 (6 bases). V lost 2 bases, J lost 8 bases, and 19 bases lay in between. Germline V CDR1 and CDR2: SGDLS, YYNGEE. CDR3 length: 16 amino acids. The CDR3 spells CASSVSGSQLFGELFF. The CDR3 bases are TGTGCCAGCAGCGTTAGCGGCTCGCAACTCTTTGGGGAGCTGTTTTTT.

The chain recombines TRBV27 with TRBJ2-7; 7 bases are shared with TRBD1. V gave up 5 bases and J gave up 1 base; unmatched junction bases: 11. Germline CDR1 reads MNHEY; CDR2 reads SMNVEV (reference sequence). The CDR3 has 16 amino acids. In DNA form, the CDR3 reads TGTGCCAGCAGTCGAGAGCACGGGACAGTGTCCTACGAGCAGTACTTC. This translates into CASSREHGTVSYEQYF.

The V and J genes are TRBV29-1 and TRBJ2-1, with 11 bases aligning to TRBD2. Germline V CDR1 and CDR2: SQVTM, ANQGSEA. CDR3 size: 13 residues. V shed 6 bases and J 5 bases; nucleotides not matched to a gene: 3. The CDR3 protein is CSVWTSGHNEQFF. The CDR3 DNA reads as TGCAGCGTGTGGACTAGCGGGCACAATGAGCAGTTCTTC.

This chain connects TRBV27 to TRBJ1-4, with D perhaps TRBD1 (6 bases). The CDR3 runs to 15 residues. Germline CDR1 MNHEY, CDR2 SMNVEV (reference sequence). Trimming took off 3 bases at V and 6 bases at J, with 14 bases between the two ends. CDR3 protein: CASSFIGGSDEKLFF. The CDR3 coding sequence is TGTGCCAGCAGTTTTATAGGGGGATCGGATGAAAAACTGTTTTTT. Combining the CDR3 with reference TRBV27 and TRBJ1-4 gives the whole variable domain EAQVTQNPRYLITVTGKKLTVTCSQNMNHEYMSWYRQDPGLGLRQIYYSMNVEVTDKGDVPEGYKVSRKEKRNFPLILESPSPNQTSLYFCASSFIGGSDEKLFFGSGTQLSVL.

The chain combines TRBV4-1 with TRBJ2-5, with 10 nucleotides matching TRBD2. The CDR3 is 16 amino acids. Germline V CDR1 and CDR2: MGHRA, YSYEKL. The trim removed 0 bases at V and 5 bases at J, leaving 6 bases unmatched. The CDR3 region is CASSQDLAGGLETQYF. The DNA of the CDR3 is TGCGCCAGCAGCCAAGATTTAGCGGGAGGCCTGGAGACCCAGTACTTC.

The V call is TRBV5-1, the J call TRBJ2-3; no reliable D call. From germline, CDR1 is SGHRS and CDR2 YFSETQ. V shed 0 bases and J shed 3 bases, with 8 bases lying between them. The CDR3 has 14 amino acids. CDR3 in DNA: TGCGCCAGCAGCTTGGACACAATTACAGATACGCAGTATTTT. Residues: CASSLDTITDTQYF.

The rearrangement uses TRBV25-1 and TRBJ1-2; weak D call: TRBD1 (5 bases). CDR1 MGHDK and CDR2 SYGVNS come from the germline V gene. Trimming removed 8 bases from V and 3 bases from J, with 19 bases in between. The CDR3 runs 15 residues. CDR3 loop: CASSGGRETYYGYTF. DNA of the CDR3: TGTGCCAGCTCGGGGGGGAGGGAAACCTACTATGGCTACACCTTC.

The chain couples TRBV27 to TRBJ1-5; 8 nucleotides agree with TRBD1. Per the germline V gene, CDR1 is MNHEY and CDR2 is SMNVEV (reference sequence). CDR3 length: 16 residues. The V segment lost 5 bases and the J segment 3 bases; nucleotides outside the gene matches: 9. This CDR3 is CASSPRGQGSNQPQHF. The CDR3, as DNA: TGTGCCAGCAGTCCTCGCGGACAGGGATCCAATCAGCCCCAGCATTTT.

This clone occurred once. The chain combines TRBV29-1 with TRBJ2-7; TRBD2 matches 10 bases. The V and J ends lost 6 bases and 3 bases, in that order; junction bases with no gene match: 8. Germline V CDR1 and CDR2: SQVTM, ANQGSEA. The CDR3 totals 14 residues. The CDR3 DNA follows: TGCAGCGTCCGGACTAGCGGAAATTACTACGAGCAGTACTTC. As protein: CSVRTSGNYYEQYF.

This chain joins TRBV25-1 and TRBJ1-2; 9 positions match TRBD1. The CDR3 has 15 amino acids. Germline V gives CDR1 MGHDK, CDR2 SYGVNS. V shed 2 bases, J shed 6 bases, and the junction held 7 bases outside the gene matches. The DNA of the CDR3 is TGTGCCAGCAGTGAAGTTGGGACAGGGTTCAATGGCTACACCTTC. Translation: CASSEVGTGFNGYTF.

V is TRBV7-9 and J is TRBJ2-1; TRBD2 aligns across 8 bases. CDR1 and CDR2 (germline): SEHNR, FQNEAQ (reference sequence). The CDR3 contains 17 residues. V lost 5 bases, J lost 5 bases, and 14 bases stayed unmatched. The CDR3 sequence is CASSPLQGGGRDNEQFF. For the CDR3, the DNA is TGTGCCAGCAGCCCCTTACAGGGCGGGGGGCGGGACAATGAGCAGTTCTTC.

This clone has a single count. V gene TRBV19 combines with J gene TRBJ1-1; a possible D gene is TRBD1 (5 bases). Germline CDR1 reads LNHDA; CDR2 reads SQIVND (reference sequence). The length of the CDR3 is 14 residues. Deletions cut 6 bases from V and 5 bases from J, with 16 bases between. CDR3 protein: CASSLLRGKTEAFF. The CDR3 DNA is TGTGCCAGTAGCCTACTTCGGGGGAAGACTGAAGCTTTCTTT. The whole variable domain, filled in from reference TRBV19 and TRBJ1-1, reads DGGITQSPKYLFRKEGQNVTLSCEQNLNHDAMYWYRQDPGQGLRLIYYSQIVNDFQKGDIAEGYSVSREKKESFPLTVTSAQKNPTAFYLCASSLLRGKTEAFFGQGTRLTVV.